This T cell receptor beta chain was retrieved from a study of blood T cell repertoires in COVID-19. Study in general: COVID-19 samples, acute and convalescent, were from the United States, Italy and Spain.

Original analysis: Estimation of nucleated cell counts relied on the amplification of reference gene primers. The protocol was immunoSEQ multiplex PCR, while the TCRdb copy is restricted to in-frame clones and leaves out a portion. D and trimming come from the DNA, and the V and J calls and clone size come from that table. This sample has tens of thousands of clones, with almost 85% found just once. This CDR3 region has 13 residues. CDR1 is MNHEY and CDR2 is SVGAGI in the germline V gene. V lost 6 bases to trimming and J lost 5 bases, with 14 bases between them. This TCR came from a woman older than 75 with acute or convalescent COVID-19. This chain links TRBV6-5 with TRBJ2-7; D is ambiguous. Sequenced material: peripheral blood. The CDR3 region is CASSQNPRHEQYF. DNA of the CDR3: TGTGCCAGCAGCCAGAACCCCCGCCACGAGCAGTACTTC.